A single sample gave rise to the 13 T cell receptor beta chains below, sequenced in a study of neurological immune-mediated disorders (dated by TCRdb to about 2019). The sample's time point, from its label and the paper: longitudinal time-point 1 (baseline). The library was made by 5' RACE. The sequencer listed for this sample is Illumina HiSeq 2500. TCRdb's own reprocessing of the public reads used fastp at Q25 and MiXCR and kept productive beta chains. Entries that share a CDR3 protein sequence are merged under the most common genes and DNA. The sample includes about 71,000 distinct CDR3 sequences, with roughly 10% observed a single time. Approximately 9.5% of the sample lies in the top ten. The sequenced sample was PBMCs. Source of these receptors: a man aged 25-40 years in good health.

Ten or more counts support this clonotype. The chain recombines TRBV5-1 with TRBJ1-2; D is unclear. The CDR3 is made up of 15 amino acids. Trimming took 4 bases from V and 4 from J, leaving 17 bases between them. Germline V gene data show CDR1 as SGHRS and CDR2 as YFSETQ. CDR3 sequence reads: CASSPDYPSTYGYTF. The CDR3 DNA reads as TGCGCCAGCAGCCCGGACTACCCCAGCACCTATGGCTACACCTTC.

This clonotype has a count of ten or more. The rearrangement joins TRBV29-1 to TRBJ2-1, with D uncertain. Germline V gives CDR1 SQVTM, CDR2 ANQGSEA. The CDR3 consists of 13 residues. V was clipped by 3 bases and J by 8 bases, with 14 bases between them. CDR3 sequence reads: CSVDAPVRDEQFF. For the CDR3, the DNA is TGCAGCGTTGATGCCCCAGTTAGAGATGAGCAGTTCTTC.

Many counts were recorded for this clonotype. The chain uses TRBV10-3 and TRBJ2-7, with 9 nucleotides matching TRBD1. Germline CDR1 is ENHRY and CDR2 is SYGVKD. Trimming cost V 6 bases and J 0 bases; bases outside gene matches: 3. There are 14 residues in the CDR3. The CDR3 region has the DNA TGTGCCATCAGCAACAGGGGGCCCTCCTACGAGCAGTACTTC. It yields the protein CAISNRGPSYEQYF.

This clonotype was picked up a small number of times. This chain connects TRBV7-9 to TRBJ1-3; D gene uncertain. Trimming stripped 5 bases from V and 2 bases from J, with 16 bases between. CDR3 length equals 16 residues. Germline V lookup: CDR1 SEHNR, CDR2 FQNEAQ (reference sequence). The CDR3 is CASSPGVSLAGNTIYF. DNA of the CDR3: TGTGCCAGCAGCCCAGGTGTCTCTCTGGCTGGAAACACCATATATTTT.

This clonotype was observed at least ten times. The chain links TRBV5-1 to TRBJ2-1; D call uncertain. V lost 3 bases, J lost 9 bases, and 13 bases lay in between. Germline V lookup: CDR1 SGHRS, CDR2 YFSETQ. The CDR3 spans 13 residues. CDR3 DNA sequence: TGCGCCAGCAGCTCGATACTCCAGAGTGAGCAGTTCTTC. Translating it yields CASSSILQSEQFF.

This clonotype was observed at least ten times. This chain links TRBV5-1 with TRBJ1-1, with a possible D match to TRBD1 (6 bases). V lost 3 bases and J lost 1, with 13 bases in between. The CDR3 is 15 amino acids. Germline CDR1 SGHRS, CDR2 YFSETQ. The CDR3 reads CASSSQTGQNTEAFF. CDR3 nucleotides: TGCGCCAGCAGCTCCCAGACAGGACAGAACACTGAAGCTTTCTTT.

This clonotype was detected many times. The J gene is TRBJ2-1, the V gene TRBV20-1, with TRBD2 matching 12 bases. Germline-derived CDR1 and CDR2 are DFQATT and SNEGSKA (reference sequence). The trim removed 1 base at V and 7 bases at J, leaving 11 bases unmatched. This CDR3 comprises 17 residues. The chain's CDR3 is CSARAITGTSGPNEQFF. The DNA for the CDR3 is TGCAGTGCTAGAGCCATAACCGGGACTAGCGGGCCGAATGAGCAGTTCTTC.

This clonotype was found many times. The V and J genes are TRBV14 and TRBJ2-2; D is unclear. V lost 1 base to trimming and J lost 7 bases, with 1 base between them. The CDR3 consists of 11 residues. Germline V lookup: CDR1 SGHDN, CDR2 FVKESK. The CDR3 protein is CASSQGGELFF. DNA for the CDR3: TGTGCCAGCAGCCAAGGCGGGGAGCTGTTTTTT.

At least ten counts were recorded for this clonotype. The rearrangement uses TRBV29-1 and TRBJ2-7, with D perhaps given as TRBD1 or TRBD2 (7 bases each). This CDR3 contains 15 residues. The germline gives CDR1 SQVTM, CDR2 ANQGSEA. V dropped 6 bases and J dropped 2 bases, with 20 bases sitting between them. CDR3 in DNA: TGCAGCGTGAGGGGGGGCGGGACAGACGCCTACGAGCAGTACTTC. This encodes CSVRGGGTDAYEQYF.

This clonotype was found many times. The J gene is TRBJ2-1, the V gene TRBV12-3 or TRBV12-4; a weak D match, TRBD2 (5 bases). Trimming left V 6 bases short and J 9 bases short, with 15 bases between. This CDR3 has 13 residues. The CDR3 nucleotides are TGTGCCAGCAGGGGAGACGGAGAGGCTGAGCAGTTCTTC. As protein: CASRGDGEAEQFF.

This clonotype was found many times. The rearrangement uses TRBV5-1 and TRBJ2-3; a weak D match, TRBD1 (5 bases). Per germline, CDR1 SGHRS and CDR2 YFSETQ. The CDR3 runs to 14 residues. Trimming stripped 7 bases from V and 0 bases from J, with 12 bases between. The CDR3 loop is CASEWQGSTDTQYF. The CDR3 nucleotides are TGCGCCAGCGAGTGGCAGGGCAGCACAGATACGCAGTATTTT.

The table lists this clonotype with a count of one. This could be a read error, since a much larger clone is one nucleotide away. The chain employs TRBV6-5 and TRBJ1-1, with TRBD1 as a possible D gene (6 bases). CDR3 size: 15 residues. The germline V and J ends were trimmed by 9 bases and 3 bases, with 20 bases remaining between them. Germline values: CDR1 MNHEY, CDR2 SVGAGI. The CDR3 sequence is CARRWGARADTEAFF. In DNA form, the CDR3 reads TGTGCCAGAAGGTGGGGGGCTCGGGCGGACACTGAAGCTTTCTTT.

This clonotype was detected many times. The rearrangement links TRBV7-3 to TRBJ2-7; possible D gene TRBD2, 6 bases. Germline V gene lookup returns CDR1 SGHTA and CDR2 FQGTGA. The V and J ends lost 5 bases and 6 bases respectively, with 14 bases between them. CDR3 length: 13 amino acids. CDR3 in DNA: TGTGCCAGCAGCCCTTTTCTCGGGGGCGAGCAGTACTTC. Protein: CASSPFLGGEQYF.